This T cell receptor beta chain emerged from a study of T cell responses to AZD1222 COVID-19 vaccine. Repertoires were generated with immunoSEQ multiplex PCR, while TCRdb's copy carries only in-frame clones and drops some. The table lists 110,000 to 150,000 clones, roughly 92% of them singletons. CDR3 size: 16 residues. The V end was cut by 4 bases, the J end by 3 bases, with 18 bases between. Germline-derived CDR1 and CDR2 are MNHEY and SMNVEV (reference sequence). V gene TRBV27 combines with J gene TRBJ1-2; maybe TRBD1 (6 bases). The receptor was derived from an adult in good health. The specimen comprised peripheral blood, sampled on day 0 of AZD1222 vaccination. The CDR3 coding sequence is TGTGCCAGCAGTTCCGACGGGGGGGCCCGTGACTATGGCTACACCTTC. It is translated as CASSSDGGARDYGYTF.